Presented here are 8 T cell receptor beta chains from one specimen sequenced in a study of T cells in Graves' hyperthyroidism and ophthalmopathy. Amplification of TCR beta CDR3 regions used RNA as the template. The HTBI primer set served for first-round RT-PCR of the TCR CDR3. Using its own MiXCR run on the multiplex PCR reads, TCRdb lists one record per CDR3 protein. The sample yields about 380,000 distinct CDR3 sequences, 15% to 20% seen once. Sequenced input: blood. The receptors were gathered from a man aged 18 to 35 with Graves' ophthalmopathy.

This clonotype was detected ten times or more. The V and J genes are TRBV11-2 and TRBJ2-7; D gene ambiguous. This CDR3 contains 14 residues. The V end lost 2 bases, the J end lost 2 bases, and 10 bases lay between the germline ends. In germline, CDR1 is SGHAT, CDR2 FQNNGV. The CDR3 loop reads CASSLSGSTYEQYF. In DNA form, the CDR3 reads TGTGCCAGCAGCTTATCGGGCAGTACCTACGAGCAGTACTTC.

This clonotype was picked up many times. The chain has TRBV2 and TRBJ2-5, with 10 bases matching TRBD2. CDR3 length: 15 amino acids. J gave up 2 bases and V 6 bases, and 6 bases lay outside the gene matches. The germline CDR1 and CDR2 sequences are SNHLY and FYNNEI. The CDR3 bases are TGTGCCAGCAGAGCCCAGCGGGGGGGACAAGAGACCCAGTACTTC. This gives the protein CASRAQRGGQETQYF.

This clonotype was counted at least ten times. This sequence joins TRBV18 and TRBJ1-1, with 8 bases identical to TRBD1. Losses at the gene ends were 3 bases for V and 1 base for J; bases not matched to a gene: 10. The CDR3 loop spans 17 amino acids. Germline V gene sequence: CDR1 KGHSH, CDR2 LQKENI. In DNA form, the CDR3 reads TGTGCCAGCTCACCCCAGAGGCTGACAGGGGCGAACACTGAAGCTTTCTTT. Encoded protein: CASSPQRLTGANTEAFF. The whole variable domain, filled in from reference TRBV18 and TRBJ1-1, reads NAGVMQNPRHLVRRRGQEARLRCSPMKGHSHVYWYRQLPEEGLKFMVYLQKENIIDESGMPKERFSAEFPKEGPSILRIQQVVRGDSAAYFCASSPQRLTGANTEAFFGQGTRLTVV.

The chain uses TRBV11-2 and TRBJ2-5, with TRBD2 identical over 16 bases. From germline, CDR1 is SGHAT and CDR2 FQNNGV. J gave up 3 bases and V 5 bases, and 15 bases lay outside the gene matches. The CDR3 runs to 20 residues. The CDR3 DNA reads TGTGCCAGCAGCACGCACTCGGGACTAGCGGGGGGGGGCCGGAAAGAGACCCAGTACTTC. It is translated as CASSTHSGLAGGGRKETQYF.

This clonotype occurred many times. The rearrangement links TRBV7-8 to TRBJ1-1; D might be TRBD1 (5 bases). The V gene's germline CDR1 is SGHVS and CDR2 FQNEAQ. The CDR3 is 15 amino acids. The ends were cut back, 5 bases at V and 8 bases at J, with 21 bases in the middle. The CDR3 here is CASSLLGGHGGEAFF. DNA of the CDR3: TGTGCCAGCAGCCTATTAGGCGGCCACGGGGGGGAAGCTTTCTTT.

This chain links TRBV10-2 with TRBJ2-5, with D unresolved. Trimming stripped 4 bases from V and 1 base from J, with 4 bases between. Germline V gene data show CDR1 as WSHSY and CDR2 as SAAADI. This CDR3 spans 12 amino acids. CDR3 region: CASSAAQETQYF. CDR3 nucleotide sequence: TGCGCCAGCAGTGCGGCCCAAGAGACCCAGTACTTC.

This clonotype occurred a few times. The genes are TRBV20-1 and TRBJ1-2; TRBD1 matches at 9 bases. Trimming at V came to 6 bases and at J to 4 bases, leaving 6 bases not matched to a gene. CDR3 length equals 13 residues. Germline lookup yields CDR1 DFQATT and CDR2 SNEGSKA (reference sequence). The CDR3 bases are TGCAGTGCCAAAGACAGGGGGTCCTATGGCTACACCTTC. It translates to CSAKDRGSYGYTF.

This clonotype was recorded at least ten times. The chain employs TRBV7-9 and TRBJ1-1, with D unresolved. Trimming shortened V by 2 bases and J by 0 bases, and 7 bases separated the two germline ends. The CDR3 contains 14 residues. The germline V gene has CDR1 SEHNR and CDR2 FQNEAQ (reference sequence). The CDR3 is CASSLLLMNTEAFF. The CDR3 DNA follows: TGTGCCAGCAGCTTATTGCTTATGAACACTGAAGCTTTCTTT.